These T cell receptor beta chains were read from a single sample in a study of post-analysis software for immune sequencing data. TCRdb re-called the PCR reads through MiXCR, storing one row per CDR3 protein. The sample contains 380,000 or so distinct CDR3 sequences, 30% to 45% of which appear only once. Sequencing was carried out using blood. Receptor source: a girl under 18 with multiple sclerosis. Each CDR3 is given with its conserved first and last residue. The D gene is left open where the match is weak. Where a row states a size, it is once, few, many or the class of an expanded clone; other rows omit it.

CDR3: CSAGQGNNEQFF; DNA: TGCAGCGCGGGACAGGGGAACAATGAGCAGTTCTTC; size: many; J: TRBJ2-1; V: TRBV29-1; D: TRBD1
CDR3: CASSLEGRVNTEAFF; DNA: TGCGCCAGCAGCTTGGAAGGCAGGGTGAACACTGAAGCTTTCTTT; size: once; J: TRBJ1-1; V: TRBV5-1; D: .
CDR3: CASSWGVGQPQHF; DNA: TGTGCCAGCAGTTGGGGGGTGGGTCAGCCCCAGCATTTT; size: few; J: TRBJ1-5; V: TRBV6-5; D: .
CDR3: CASSSYGSGNTIYF; DNA: TGTGCCAGCAGCTCCTATGGGTCTGGAAACACCATATATTTT; size: .; J: TRBJ1-3; V: TRBV7-9; D: .
CDR3: CASSYSGQGAKNIQYF; DNA: TGTGCCAGCAGTTACTCAGGACAGGGGGCCAAAAACATTCAGTACTTC; size: few; J: TRBJ2-4; V: TRBV6-5; D: TRBD1
CDR3: CASSGGTGGTEAFF; DNA: TGCGCCAGCAGCGGTGGGACAGGGGGAACTGAAGCTTTCTTT; size: .; J: TRBJ1-1; V: TRBV5-1; D: TRBD1
CDR3: CASSLLEGETQYF; DNA: TGTGCCAGCAGCTTATTGGAGGGTGAGACCCAGTACTTC; size: .; J: TRBJ2-5; V: TRBV7-2; D: .
CDR3: CSARDRGGNTGELFF; DNA: TGCAGTGCTAGAGATCGAGGGGGGAACACCGGGGAGCTGTTTTTT; size: .; J: TRBJ2-2; V: TRBV20-1; D: .
CDR3: CSASPRGGVSYEQYF; DNA: TGCAGTGCTTCCCCCCGCGGGGGGGTCTCCTACGAGCAGTACTTC; size: few; J: TRBJ2-7; V: TRBV20-1; D: TRBD2
CDR3: CASSRGGGTEAFF; DNA: TGTGCCAGCAGCCGCGGCGGGGGGACAGAAGCTTTCTTT; size: few; J: TRBJ1-1; V: TRBV7-3; D: .
CDR3: CASKEGGHPYNEQFF; DNA: TGTGCCAGCAAGGAGGGGGGTCATCCCTACAATGAGCAGTTCTTC; size: .; J: TRBJ2-1; V: TRBV25-1; D: .
CDR3: CASSLSVPRTMYGYTF; DNA: TGTGCCAGCAGTTTATCCGTCCCCCGTACCATGTATGGCTACACCTTC; size: .; J: TRBJ1-2; V: TRBV12-3/TRBV12-4; D: .
CDR3: CAISGQGVTDTQYF; DNA: TGTGCCATCAGTGGACAGGGGGTTACGGATACGCAGTATTTT; size: .; J: TRBJ2-3; V: TRBV10-3; D: TRBD1
CDR3: CASSESNSNQPQHF; DNA: TGTGCCAGCAGTGAATCCAATAGCAATCAGCCCCAGCATTTT; size: .; J: TRBJ1-5; V: TRBV25-1; D: .
CDR3: CASVLNGAHEQYF; DNA: TGTGCCAGCGTTCTAAACGGGGCCCACGAGCAGTACTTC; size: .; J: TRBJ2-7; V: TRBV12-3/TRBV12-4; D: .
CDR3: CASSLTQGAAGYTF; DNA: TGCGCCAGCAGCTTGACCCAGGGGGCCGCTGGCTACACCTTC; size: .; J: TRBJ1-2; V: TRBV5-1; D: TRBD1
CDR3: CSARRGGGARSYEQYF; DNA: TGCAGTGCTAGGCGTGGGGGGGGCGCCCGGTCCTACGAGCAGTACTTC; size: .; J: TRBJ2-7; V: TRBV20-1; D: .
CDR3: CASSPDPTSTDTQYF; DNA: TGCGCCAGCAGCCCTGACCCCACTAGCACAGATACGCAGTATTTT; size: few; J: TRBJ2-3; V: TRBV5-1; D: .
CDR3: CASSASTDAQYF; DNA: TGTGCCAGTTCGGCGAGCACAGATGCGCAGTATTTT; size: .; J: TRBJ2-3; V: TRBV7-9; D: .
CDR3: CSARAGTSYEQYF; DNA: TGCAGTGCTAGAGCCGGGACCTCCTACGAGCAGTACTTC; size: few; J: TRBJ2-7; V: TRBV20-1; D: .
CDR3: CASSPQLAGRYNEQFF; DNA: TGTGCCAGCTCACCCCAACTAGCGGGGAGATACAATGAGCAGTTCTTC; size: .; J: TRBJ2-1; V: TRBV18; D: TRBD2
CDR3: CASSLARLLAGGPDTQYF; DNA: TGTGCCAGCAGCTTAGCAAGGCTTCTAGCGGGGGGGCCAGATACGCAGTATTTT; size: .; J: TRBJ2-3; V: TRBV7-9; D: TRBD2
CDR3: CASSQRNSPLHF; DNA: TGTGCCAGCAGCCAACGAAATTCACCCCTCCACTTT; size: .; J: TRBJ1-6; V: TRBV7-2; D: .
CDR3: CSARAPLQGNYGYTF; DNA: TGCAGTGCTAGAGCACCCCTTCAGGGTAACTATGGCTACACCTTC; size: .; J: TRBJ1-2; V: TRBV20-1; D: .
CDR3: CASSLEGQGWNEQFF; DNA: TGTGCCAGCAGCTTGGAGGGACAGGGGTGGAATGAGCAGTTCTTC; size: few; J: TRBJ2-1; V: TRBV5-6; D: TRBD1
CDR3: CASARGNEQFF; DNA: TGTGCCAGCGCCCGGGGCAATGAGCAGTTCTTC; size: .; J: TRBJ2-1; V: TRBV6-1; D: .
CDR3: CASSDHGTGRGYTF; DNA: TGTGCCAGCAGTGACCACGGGACAGGGAGAGGCTACACCTTC; size: few; J: TRBJ1-2; V: TRBV6-4; D: TRBD1
CDR3: CSAASGRRVNTEAFF; DNA: TGCAGTGCTGCCTCGGGGCGAAGGGTGAACACTGAAGCTTTCTTT; size: .; J: TRBJ1-1; V: TRBV20-1; D: .
CDR3: CASSLGSDGNEQFF; DNA: TGCGCCAGCAGCTTGGGAAGCGACGGGAATGAGCAGTTCTTC; size: few; J: TRBJ2-1; V: TRBV5-1; D: .
CDR3: CASSSFTDQPQHF; DNA: TGTGCCAGCAGCTCTTTTACGGATCAGCCCCAGCATTTT; size: .; J: TRBJ1-5; V: TRBV7-6; D: .
CDR3: CASVGQGTEAFF; DNA: TGCGCCAGCGTGGGACAAGGCACTGAAGCTTTCTTT; size: .; J: TRBJ1-1; V: TRBV5-1; D: .
CDR3: CASSDWGTSGGTDTQYF; DNA: TGTGCCAGCAGTGATTGGGGGACTAGCGGGGGCACAGATACGCAGTATTTT; size: few; J: TRBJ2-3; V: TRBV25-1; D: TRBD2
CDR3: CASSPLHQVLGTDTQYF; DNA: TGTGCCAGCAGTCCCCTACACCAGGTATTGGGCACAGATACGCAGTATTTT; size: few; J: TRBJ2-3; V: TRBV27; D: .
CDR3: CASSAGGRAGEKLFF; DNA: TGTGCCAGCAGCGCAGGGGGCAGGGCCGGTGAAAAACTGTTTTTT; size: few; J: TRBJ1-4; V: TRBV7-2; D: TRBD1
CDR3: CASSLGGIHTDTQYF; DNA: TGTGCCAGCAGCTTAGGGGGTATCCACACAGATACGCAGTATTTT; size: few; J: TRBJ2-3; V: TRBV7-2; D: .
CDR3: CASSVGLAGAYNEQFF; DNA: TGTGCCAGCAGCGTGGGACTAGCGGGGGCGTACAATGAGCAGTTCTTC; size: many; J: TRBJ2-1; V: TRBV9; D: TRBD2
CDR3: CSVDSPGRFSYNEQFF; DNA: TGCAGCGTTGACTCGCCAGGCCGATTCTCCTACAATGAGCAGTTCTTC; size: .; J: TRBJ2-1; V: TRBV29-1; D: .
CDR3: CASSLAGMRDTEAFF; DNA: TGCGCCAGCAGCTTGGCCGGCATGCGGGACACTGAAGCTTTCTTT; size: .; J: TRBJ1-1; V: TRBV5-1; D: .
CDR3: CASSSRDNYEQYF; DNA: TGTGCCAGCAGCTCCCGGGACAACTACGAGCAGTACTTC; size: few; J: TRBJ2-7; V: TRBV7-9; D: .
CDR3: CASGPGTPSTDTQYF; DNA: TGTGCCAGCGGGCCCGGGACCCCTAGCACAGATACGCAGTATTTT; size: once; J: TRBJ2-3; V: TRBV3-1; D: .
CDR3: CASSPLRSRTAGSPNEQFF; DNA: TGTGCCAGCAGCCCTCTGAGATCGAGAACGGCAGGGAGCCCCAATGAGCAGTTCTTC; size: few; J: TRBJ2-1; V: TRBV12-3/TRBV12-4; D: .
CDR3: CASRPRGDSGANVLTF; DNA: TGTGCCAGCAGACCTAGGGGGGACTCTGGGGCCAACGTCCTGACTTTC; size: .; J: TRBJ2-6; V: TRBV27; D: .
CDR3: CSAVPGSGGYQETQYF; DNA: TGCAGTGCTGTCCCGGGTAGCGGGGGTTACCAAGAGACCCAGTACTTC; size: many; J: TRBJ2-5; V: TRBV20-1; D: TRBD2
CDR3: CASSLSLGAANSPLHF; DNA: TGTGCCAGCAGCTTAAGCCTCGGGGCGGCTAATTCACCCCTCCACTTT; size: few; J: TRBJ1-6; V: TRBV7-6; D: .
CDR3: CASSLQGRGDYGYTF; DNA: TGTGCCAGCAGCTTACAGGGACGGGGTGACTATGGCTACACCTTC; size: .; J: TRBJ1-2; V: TRBV7-9; D: .
CDR3: CASSITGANVLTF; DNA: TGTGCCAGTAGTATAACCGGGGCCAACGTCCTGACTTTC; size: few; J: TRBJ2-6; V: TRBV19; D: .
CDR3: CASSPRTGMVYEQYF; DNA: TGTGCCAGCAGCCCTCGGACAGGGATGGTCTACGAGCAGTACTTC; size: .; J: TRBJ2-7; V: TRBV7-9; D: TRBD1
CDR3: CSASQYSGANVLTF; DNA: TGCAGTGCCAGCCAGTACTCTGGGGCCAACGTCCTGACTTTC; size: few; J: TRBJ2-6; V: TRBV20-1; D: .
CDR3: CASSLSPGQGDGTQYF; DNA: TGTGCCAGCAGCTTGTCCCCGGGACAGGGAGATGGGACCCAGTACTTC; size: .; J: TRBJ2-5; V: TRBV7-2; D: TRBD1
CDR3: CASSESGAGGSRRQFF; DNA: TGCGCCAGCAGTGAGTCTGGAGCGGGGGGCTCCCGGAGGCAGTTCTTC; size: .; J: TRBJ2-1; V: TRBV10-1; D: TRBD2
CDR3: CATSRVPGFSYEQYF; DNA: TGTGCCACCAGCAGAGTACCGGGTTTCTCCTACGAGCAGTACTTC; size: few; J: TRBJ2-7; V: TRBV15; D: .